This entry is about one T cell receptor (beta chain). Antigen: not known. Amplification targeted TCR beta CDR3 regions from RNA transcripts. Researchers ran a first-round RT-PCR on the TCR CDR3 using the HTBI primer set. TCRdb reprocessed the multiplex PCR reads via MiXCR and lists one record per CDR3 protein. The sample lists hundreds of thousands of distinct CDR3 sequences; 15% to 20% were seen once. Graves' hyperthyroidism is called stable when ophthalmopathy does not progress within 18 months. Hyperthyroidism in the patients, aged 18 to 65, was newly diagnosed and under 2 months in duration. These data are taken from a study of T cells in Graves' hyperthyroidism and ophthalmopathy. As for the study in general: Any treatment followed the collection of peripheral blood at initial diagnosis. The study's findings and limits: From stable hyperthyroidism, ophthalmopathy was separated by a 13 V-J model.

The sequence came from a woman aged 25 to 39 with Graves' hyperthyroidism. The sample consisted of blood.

The CDR3 reads CASSIAWTMRWDTQYF. The CDR3 DNA follows: TGTGCCAGTAGTATAGCATGGACTATGCGGTGGGATACGCAGTATTTT. The rearrangement uses TRBV19 and TRBJ2-3; D perhaps matches TRBD2 (6 bases). The V end was cut by 1 base, the J end by 6 bases, with 17 bases between. This CDR3 has 16 residues. CDR1 and CDR2 (germline): LNHDA, SQIVND (reference sequence).